The rows below give T cell receptor beta chains drawn from one sample of a study of CD8+ T cells in alopecia areata. Profiled with immunoSEQ multiplex PCR; TCRdb holds only in-frame clones, not every one. Of around 190,000 clones in the sample, 45% to 75% were seen once. The specimen comprised CD4+ T cells sorted from blood, sampled at week 4, from a patient treated with tofacitinib. The receptor set was obtained from a human donor with alopecia areata. CDR3s include the opening cysteine and the closing phenylalanine or tryptophan. A D gene is named only where the DNA matches it firmly. The size of a clone is reported for some rows only, either as once, few or many, or as a class for expanded clones.

d_gene: NA; j_gene: TRBJ1-2; v_gene: TRBV6-6; abundance: NA; len: 12; CDR3nt: TGTGCCAGCAGTTACAGCCTCTATGGCTACACCTTC; CDR3aa: CASSYSLYGYTF
d_gene: TRBD2; j_gene: TRBJ2-5; v_gene: TRBV5-1; abundance: few; len: 14; CDR3nt: TGCGCCAGCAGCGGTAGCGGGAGTAAGGTGACCCAGTACTTC; CDR3aa: CASSGSGSKVTQYF
d_gene: NA; j_gene: TRBJ1-3; v_gene: TRBV30; abundance: NA; len: 15; CDR3nt: TGTGCCTGGAGTGTCTCAGGGCGGTCTGGAAACACCATATATTTT; CDR3aa: CAWSVSGRSGNTIYF
d_gene: TRBD1; j_gene: TRBJ1-4; v_gene: TRBV7-2; abundance: NA; len: 14; CDR3nt: TGTGCCAGCAGTACGACAGGGTTGAGTGAAAAACTGTTTTTT; CDR3aa: CASSTTGLSEKLFF
d_gene: NA; j_gene: TRBJ1-1; v_gene: TRBV30; abundance: NA; len: 15; CDR3nt: TGTGCCTGGACCCCTTTGAACAAGATGAACACTGAAGCTTTCTTT; CDR3aa: CAWTPLNKMNTEAFF
d_gene: TRBD1; j_gene: TRBJ2-5; v_gene: TRBV5-1; abundance: NA; len: 15; CDR3nt: TGCGCCAGCAGCGGGGGACAGGGACATATGGAGACCCAGTACTTC; CDR3aa: CASSGGQGHMETQYF
d_gene: NA; j_gene: TRBJ2-7; v_gene: TRBV7-2; abundance: few; len: 16; CDR3nt: TGTGCCAGCAGCCCCTGGGCCAGCGTCAGCTCCTACGAGCAGTACTTC; CDR3aa: CASSPWASVSSYEQYF
d_gene: NA; j_gene: TRBJ2-2; v_gene: TRBV7-9; abundance: once; len: 17; CDR3nt: TGTGCCAGCAGCCCTACTGCCGGGACCCCGAACACCGGGGAGCTGTTTTTT; CDR3aa: CASSPTAGTPNTGELFF
d_gene: NA; j_gene: TRBJ2-5; v_gene: TRBV29-1; abundance: NA; len: 14; CDR3nt: TGCAGCGTTTTCGAACGTAGCAACCAAGAGACCCAGTACTTC; CDR3aa: CSVFERSNQETQYF
d_gene: TRBD2; j_gene: TRBJ2-3; v_gene: TRBV29-1; abundance: NA; len: 13; CDR3nt: TGCAGCATGAGTAGCGGGAGCACAGATACGCAGTATTTT; CDR3aa: CSMSSGSTDTQYF
d_gene: NA; j_gene: TRBJ1-4; v_gene: TRBV30; abundance: NA; len: 13; CDR3nt: TGTGCCTGGAGTTCGAAGGGAGGAGAAAAACTGTTTTTT; CDR3aa: CAWSSKGGEKLFF
d_gene: NA; j_gene: TRBJ1-5; v_gene: TRBV27; abundance: NA; len: 16; CDR3nt: TGTGCCAGCAGTTTACCTAAAGGGGTAGGTAATCAGCCCCAGCATTTT; CDR3aa: CASSLPKGVGNQPQHF
d_gene: TRBD2; j_gene: TRBJ2-7; v_gene: TRBV7-9; abundance: NA; len: 15; CDR3nt: TGTGCCAGCAGTTTGGGACTAGCGAGCTCCTACGAGCAGTACTTC; CDR3aa: CASSLGLASSYEQYF
d_gene: TRBD1; j_gene: TRBJ2-7; v_gene: TRBV23-1; abundance: few; len: 15; CDR3nt: TGCGCCAGCAGATCCGGGACAGAGTGCTCCTACGAGCAGTACTTC; CDR3aa: CASRSGTECSYEQYF
d_gene: NA; j_gene: TRBJ2-3; v_gene: TRBV9; abundance: NA; len: 14; CDR3nt: TGTGCCAGCAGCCCGGGGAGAAAGACAGATACGCAGTATTTT; CDR3aa: CASSPGRKTDTQYF
d_gene: NA; j_gene: TRBJ2-1; v_gene: TRBV7-2; abundance: few; len: 15; CDR3nt: TGTGCCAGCAGCTTAGCGGGAGTCTCCTACAATGAGCAGTTCTTC; CDR3aa: CASSLAGVSYNEQFF